This TCR beta chain was identified in a study of T-cell reconstitution after alpha-beta-depleted transplantation in children. Using unique molecular identifiers, the investigators prepared the TCRbeta library. MiXCR, run by TCRdb on the PCR reads, gives a single entry per CDR3 protein. This table holds 450,000 to 600,000 distinct CDR3 sequences, approximately 29% found once. The CDR3 is 18 residues long. The V gene's germline CDR1 is SGHRS and CDR2 YFSETQ. V lost 3 bases, J lost 2 bases, and 12 bases stayed unmatched. The chain links TRBV5-1 to TRBJ1-3, with 9 bases aligning to TRBD1. This material consisted of PBMCs from the stem cell graft donor, taken from the stem cell graft. The TCR was taken from a human donor who donated a stem cell graft to a child with aplastic anemia. The CDR3 nucleotides are TGCGCCAGCAGCTCCCTCGCTACAGGGGGCAGACCTGGAAACACCATATATTTT. Its translation: CASSSLATGGRPGNTIYF.